The clone carrying this T cell receptor beta chain turned up a few times. This sample was included in a study of blood T cell repertoires in COVID-19. The overall study: Spain, Italy and the United States supplied samples that represented acute and convalescent COVID-19. The cDNA or gDNA used as material had been derived from T cells, B-cell-depleted T cells, or PBMCs.

This table comes from immunoSEQ multiplex PCR, and its TCRdb copy is limited to in-frame clones, with some not included. The table shows around 180,000 clones, with about 90% occurring only once. The CDR3 has 17 amino acids. J was trimmed by 0 bases and V by 2 bases; bases with no gene match: 10. Per germline, CDR1 SGHRS and CDR2 YFSETQ. The specimen sequenced was peripheral blood. The receptor was derived from a man in his sixties or seventies with active or convalescent COVID-19. J is TRBJ1-2 and V is TRBV5-1, with TRBD1 identical over 7 bases. CDR3 amino acids: CASSFGDRVGANYGYTF. As DNA, the CDR3 is TGCGCCAGCAGCTTCGGCGACAGGGTAGGGGCTAACTATGGCTACACCTTC.